The 31 T cell receptor beta chains reported below all come from one sample, sequenced in a study of long-term antiretroviral therapy in people with HIV. The assay used was immunoSEQ (version v3.0), run at survey level. The repertoire was sequenced with immunoSEQ multiplex PCR; TCRdb's copy has only in-frame clones and lacks some. This repertoire shows fewer than 45,000 clones, more than 90% found once; its top ten account for less than 3.5%. The specimen was unsorted PBMCs, collected 3.7 years after starting antiretroviral therapy. These receptors originate from a woman between 45 and 60 years old with HIV.

The chain carries TRBV7-9 and TRBJ2-7; TRBD2 might be the D (5 bases). V was pared by 5 bases and J by 7 bases, with 18 bases between. The CDR3 totals 14 residues. Germline loops: CDR1 SEHNR, CDR2 FQNEAQ (reference sequence). CDR3 in amino acids: CASSPPGRPGEQYF. The CDR3 DNA sequence: TGTGCCAGCAGCCCACCTGGACGCCCGGGGGAGCAGTACTTC.

This rearrangement joins TRBV5-4 to TRBJ2-5; TRBD2 is a possible D gene (5 bases). Germline CDR1 and CDR2: SGHNT and YYREEE (reference sequence). V lost 2 bases and J 2 bases, leaving 13 bases between the germline ends. CDR3 size: 15 residues. CDR3 in amino acids: CASSFGPSRQETQYF. CDR3 DNA: TGTGCCAGCAGCTTTGGTCCTAGCCGACAAGAGACCCAGTACTTC.

The chain couples TRBV6-6 to TRBJ1-4; no firm D call. The length of the CDR3 is 13 residues. The V and J ends lost 5 bases and 5 bases respectively, with 9 bases between them. Germline V lookup: CDR1 MNHNY, CDR2 SVGAGI (reference sequence). CDR3 nucleotides: TGTGCCAGCAGTCCAGGACGGAATGAAAAACTGTTTTTT. Translation gives CASSPGRNEKLFF.

This chain connects TRBV6-1 to TRBJ2-1; D possibly corresponds to TRBD1 (6 bases). Germline lookup yields CDR1 MNHNS and CDR2 SASEGT. V was cut by 0 bases and J by 8 bases, with 14 bases left in between. The CDR3 spans 15 residues. The CDR3 loop reads CASSEAAAPGDEQFF. For the CDR3, the DNA is TGTGCCAGCAGTGAAGCTGCGGCCCCAGGGGATGAGCAGTTCTTC.

The chain carries TRBV6-6 and TRBJ2-7; the match to TRBD1 covers 9 bases. Germline values: CDR1 MNHNY, CDR2 SVGAGI (reference sequence). The CDR3 totals 12 residues. J lost 5 bases, V lost 6 bases, and 2 bases had no gene match. Here the CDR3 DNA reads TGTGCCAGCAGGGGACAGGGAGACGAGCAGTACTTC. It specifies CASRGQGDEQYF.

V gene TRBV5-8 combines with J gene TRBJ1-5; D remains unclear. The CDR3 length is 15 residues. The germline V gene encodes CDR1 SGHTS and CDR2 YDEGEE. The V gene lost 0 bases and the J gene lost 0 bases, with 7 bases spanning the gap. The CDR3 DNA follows: TGTGCCAGCAGCTTGGAAGGGAATAGCAATCAGCCCCAGCATTTT. This encodes CASSLEGNSNQPQHF.

V and J are TRBV4-3 and TRBJ1-4, with no clear D. V lost 4 bases to trimming and J lost 2 bases, with 14 bases between them. The germline V gene encodes CDR1 LGHNA and CDR2 YSLEER. The CDR3 is 16 amino acids. The chain's CDR3 is CASSRSTIGTNEKLFF. CDR3 nucleotide sequence: TGCGCCAGCAGCCGAAGCACTATCGGCACTAATGAAAAACTGTTTTTT.

The rearrangement uses TRBV11-2 and TRBJ2-3; 12 bases align to TRBD2. Looked up from germline, CDR1 is SGHAT and CDR2 is FQNNGV. This CDR3 is built from 17 residues. V was pared by 5 bases and J by 6 bases, with 12 bases of the junction left unmatched. The CDR3 reads CASSRLTSGGPLDTQYF. CDR3 coding DNA: TGTGCCAGCAGCCGCCTGACTAGCGGGGGACCTCTTGATACGCAGTATTTT.

The chain is built from TRBV18 and TRBJ1-5; possible D gene TRBD1, 5 bases. V was trimmed by 2 bases and J by 9 bases, leaving 17 bases between them. This CDR3 has 15 amino acids. CDR1 is KGHSH and CDR2 is LQKENI in the germline V gene. CDR3 coding DNA: TGTGCCAGCTCACCAGTCGCAGGGACTGTGTGGCCCCAGCATTTT. Amino acids: CASSPVAGTVWPQHF.

This chain links TRBV7-8 with TRBJ2-7; 8 nucleotides match TRBD1. CDR1 and CDR2 from the germline V gene are SGHVS and FQNEAQ. V lost 0 bases and J lost 1; bases outside the gene matches: 2. This CDR3 has 15 amino acids. CDR3 nucleotide sequence: TGTGCCAGCAGCTTAGCGACAGGGGTATCCTACGAGCAGTACTTC. It translates to CASSLATGVSYEQYF.

This rearrangement joins TRBV7-2 to TRBJ1-2; D remains ambiguous. The V and J ends lost 0 bases and 4 bases respectively, with 9 bases between them. The CDR3 consists of 14 residues. Germline V CDR1 and CDR2: SGHTA, FQGNSA. CDR3 amino acids: CASSLAPMGYGYTF. The CDR3 nucleotides read TGTGCCAGCAGCTTAGCGCCCATGGGCTATGGCTACACCTTC.

This clone was detected only once. This chain links TRBV2 with TRBJ2-3, with TRBD2 identical over 13 bases. CDR1 and CDR2 from the germline V gene are SNHLY and FYNNEI. CDR3 length: 18 amino acids. J lost 1 base, V lost 6 bases, and 10 bases had no gene match. CDR3 sequence reads: CASSQLTGTSGGTDTQYF. In nucleotides, the CDR3 is TGTGCCAGCAGCCAACTTACGGGGACTAGCGGGGGCACAGATACGCAGTATTTT.

The V gene is TRBV18, the J gene TRBJ1-1, with D tentatively TRBD1 (6 bases). V lost 6 bases to trimming and J lost 5 bases, with 16 bases between them. Germline V gives CDR1 KGHSH, CDR2 LQKENI. The CDR3 runs to 14 residues. CDR3 residues: CASSLDSGGTEAFF. CDR3 in DNA: TGTGCCAGCTCGCTGGACAGCGGAGGTACTGAAGCTTTCTTT.

The CDR3 DNA follows: TGTGCCAGCAGCCCCCGACTAGCGGGGGATCGCACAGATACGCAGTATTTT. This gives the protein CASSPRLAGDRTDTQYF. The chain couples TRBV7-2 to TRBJ2-3; TRBD2 agrees at 12 bases. The junction had 7 bases not matched to a gene; V was cut back by 5 bases and J by 1 base. This CDR3 has 17 amino acids. Looked up from germline, CDR1 is SGHTA and CDR2 is FQGNSA.

This chain uses TRBV5-4 with TRBJ2-5, with a weak D call TRBD2 (5 bases). The germline CDR1 and CDR2 sequences are SGHNT and YYREEE (reference sequence). This CDR3 has 16 amino acids. Trimming stripped 4 bases from V and 2 bases from J, with 18 bases between. CDR3 DNA: TGTGCCAGCAGCGGCGGGTCGGGAAATTTTCAAGAGACCCAGTACTTC. Protein product: CASSGGSGNFQETQYF.

V gene TRBV15 combines with J gene TRBJ1-6; no firm D call. The germline V gene encodes CDR1 LNHNV and CDR2 YYDKDF (reference sequence). CDR3 length: 17 amino acids. Trimming took 0 bases from V and 7 from J, leaving 16 bases between them. CDR3 sequence reads: CATSRDLLQVENSPLHF. The CDR3 coding sequence is TGTGCCACCAGCAGAGATCTACTCCAAGTTGAAAATTCACCCCTCCACTTT.

The chain has TRBV10-3 and TRBJ2-5; 9 nucleotides agree with TRBD2. Germline V gene data show CDR1 as ENHRY and CDR2 as SYGVKD. The CDR3 length is 14 residues. Trimming cost V 4 bases and J 5 bases; bases outside gene matches: 5. The CDR3 DNA sequence: TGTGCCATCAGTGCCAGCGGGAGGCCGGAGACCCAGTACTTC. It is translated as CAISASGRPETQYF.

The chain recombines TRBV6-1 with TRBJ2-3; 16 bases are shared with TRBD2. The CDR3 sequence is 17 residues long. Germline V gives CDR1 MNHNS, CDR2 SASEGT. Trimming took 4 bases from V and 6 from J; bases not matched to a gene: 7. CDR3 loop: CASSGTGTSGGADTQYF. The DNA of the CDR3 is TGTGCCAGCAGTGGAACCGGGACTAGCGGGGGGGCGGATACGCAGTATTTT.

The chain uses TRBV5-1 and TRBJ2-3; D unclear. The CDR3 consists of 14 residues. Looked up from germline, CDR1 is SGHRS and CDR2 is YFSETQ. V was cut by 0 bases and J by 0 bases, with 5 bases left in between. The CDR3: CASSLEGSTDTQYF. The CDR3 DNA reads as TGCGCCAGCAGCTTGGAGGGTAGCACAGATACGCAGTATTTT.

The chain uses TRBV6-4 and TRBJ2-3, with D tentatively TRBD1 (6 bases). This CDR3 spans 16 amino acids. CDR1 and CDR2 (germline): MRHNA, SNTAGT. Trimming removed 5 bases at V and 5 bases at J, with 20 bases between. The CDR3, as DNA: TGTGCCAGCAGTACTCAATCACAGGGAAGTGGAGATACGCAGTATTTT. Encoded protein: CASSTQSQGSGDTQYF.

This rearrangement joins TRBV7-9 to TRBJ2-1, with 9 positions matching TRBD2. CDR1 and CDR2 from the germline V gene are SEHNR and FQNEAQ (reference sequence). The CDR3 consists of 16 residues. J lost 3 bases, V lost 1 base, and 4 bases had no gene match. The CDR3 region is CASSLEGTSHYNEQFF. As DNA, the CDR3 is TGTGCCAGCAGCTTAGAGGGGACTAGCCACTACAATGAGCAGTTCTTC.

The rearrangement links TRBV7-9 to TRBJ1-2; 7 nucleotides align to TRBD1. Losses at the gene ends were 3 bases for V and 6 bases for J; bases not matched to a gene: 10. The CDR3 has 15 amino acids. The germline CDR1 and CDR2 sequences are SEHNR and FQNEAQ (reference sequence). The CDR3 region is CASSFLDGTDDGYTF. CDR3 in DNA: TGTGCCAGCAGCTTCCTTGACGGGACAGACGATGGCTACACCTTC.

The chain employs TRBV7-6 and TRBJ2-3; TRBD1 matches 11 bases. CDR1 is SGHVS and CDR2 is FNYEAQ in the germline V gene. The CDR3 has 14 amino acids. V trimming: 3 bases; J trimming: 8 bases; junction bases outside the gene matches: 4. This CDR3 reads CASSFGQGAGTQYF. The CDR3 bases are TGTGCCAGCAGCTTCGGACAGGGGGCCGGTACGCAGTATTTT. The whole variable domain, filled in from reference TRBV7-6 and TRBJ2-3, reads GAGVSQSPRYKVTKRGQDVALRCDPISGHVSLYWYRQALGQGPEFLTYFNYEAQQDKSGLPNDRFSAERPEGSISTLTIQRTEQRDSAMYRCASSFGQGAGTQYFGPGTRLTVL.

The chain joins TRBV15 to TRBJ2-3; 7 nucleotides match TRBD2. The V and J ends lost 4 bases and 6 bases, in that order; junction bases with no gene match: 7. This CDR3 region has 14 residues. Germline CDR1 reads LNHNV; CDR2 reads YYDKDF (reference sequence). CDR3 in amino acids: CATSTYTSADTQYF. The CDR3 DNA reads TGTGCCACCAGCACCTACACTAGCGCTGATACGCAGTATTTT.

This chain connects TRBV27 to TRBJ1-6; the D gene is possibly TRBD1 (5 bases). The CDR3 loop spans 14 amino acids. Deletions cut 3 bases from V and 8 bases from J, with 11 bases between. Per germline, CDR1 MNHEY and CDR2 SMNVEV (reference sequence). The CDR3 loop is CASSFGRADSPLHF. CDR3 nucleotides: TGTGCCAGCAGTTTCGGCAGGGCTGATTCACCCCTCCACTTT.

The chain combines TRBV7-3 with TRBJ2-2; 12 bases are a match to TRBD2. From germline, CDR1 is SGHTA and CDR2 FQGTGA. Trimming at V came to 5 bases and at J to 3 bases, leaving 4 bases not matched to a gene. The CDR3 is made up of 16 amino acids. DNA for the CDR3: TGTGCCAGCAGCCGGACTAGCGGGGCGGACACCGGGGAGCTGTTTTTT. As protein: CASSRTSGADTGELFF. The complete variable domain, with remaining parts taken from reference TRBV7-3 and TRBJ2-2, reads GAGVSQTPSNKVTEKGKYVELRCDPISGHTALYWYRQSLGQGPEFLIYFQGTGAADDSGLPNDRFFAVRPEGSVSTLKIQRTERGDSAVYLCASSRTSGADTGELFFGEGSRLTVL.

The chain couples TRBV10-2 to TRBJ1-1; D gene unclear. Trimming pared 6 bases from V and 4 bases from J, leaving 21 bases between. The CDR3 loop spans 16 amino acids. Germline-derived CDR1 and CDR2 are WSHSY and SAAADI. The CDR3 nucleotides are TGCGCCAGCAGGCCCGGAGGGTTCAGTCTATCCACTGAAGCTTTCTTT. Protein: CASRPGGFSLSTEAFF.

The count of this clone is one. The chain has TRBV21-1 and TRBJ2-1. TRBV21-1 is reported as a pseudogene. CDR3 length: 15 residues. The CDR3 DNA reads as TGTGCCAGCAGCAGAGGGGTGAGCTCCTACAATGAGCAGTTCTTC. Its translation: CASSRGVSSYNEQFF.

This clone was counted a single time. This chain uses TRBV6-1 with TRBJ2-6, with D tentatively TRBD1 or TRBD2 (5 bases each). The germline gives CDR1 MNHNS, CDR2 SASEGT. The length of the CDR3 is 17 residues. V dropped 3 bases and J dropped 0 bases, with 12 bases sitting between them. Here the CDR3 DNA reads TGTGCCAGCAGTGACCCGGGACGGGCCTCTGGGGCCAACGTCCTGACTTTC. Its protein is CASSDPGRASGANVLTF.

The CDR3 loop is CASRIGQVGEQYF. The CDR3, as DNA: TGTGCCAGCAGGATTGGACAGGTTGGCGAGCAGTACTTC. The V call is TRBV27, the J call TRBJ2-7, with TRBD1 matching over 7 bases. Germline CDR1 and CDR2: MNHEY and SMNVEV (reference sequence). The CDR3 covers 13 residues. V dropped 6 bases and J dropped 6; count of bases not matched to a gene: 8.

This chain links TRBV6-5 with TRBJ1-2; no clear D. V was pared by 6 bases and J by 3 bases, with 8 bases between. CDR1 and CDR2 from the germline V gene are MNHEY and SVGAGI. This CDR3 contains 12 residues. CDR3 protein: CASRVAYYGYTF. In nucleotides, the CDR3 is TGTGCCAGCAGAGTAGCCTACTATGGCTACACCTTC.